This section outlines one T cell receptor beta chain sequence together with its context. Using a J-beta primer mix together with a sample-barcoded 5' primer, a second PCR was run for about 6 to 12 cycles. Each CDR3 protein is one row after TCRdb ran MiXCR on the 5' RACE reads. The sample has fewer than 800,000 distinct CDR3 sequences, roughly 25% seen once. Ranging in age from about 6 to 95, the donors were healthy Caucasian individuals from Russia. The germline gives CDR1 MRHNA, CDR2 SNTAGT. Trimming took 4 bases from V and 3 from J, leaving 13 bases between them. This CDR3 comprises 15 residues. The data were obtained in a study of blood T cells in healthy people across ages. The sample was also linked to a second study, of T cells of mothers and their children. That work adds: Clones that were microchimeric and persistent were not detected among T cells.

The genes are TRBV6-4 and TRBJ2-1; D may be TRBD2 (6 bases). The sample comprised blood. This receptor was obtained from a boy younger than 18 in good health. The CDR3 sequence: CASSVYGGNYNEQFF. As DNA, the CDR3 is TGTGCCAGCAGTGTTTATGGCGGGAACTACAATGAGCAGTTCTTC.